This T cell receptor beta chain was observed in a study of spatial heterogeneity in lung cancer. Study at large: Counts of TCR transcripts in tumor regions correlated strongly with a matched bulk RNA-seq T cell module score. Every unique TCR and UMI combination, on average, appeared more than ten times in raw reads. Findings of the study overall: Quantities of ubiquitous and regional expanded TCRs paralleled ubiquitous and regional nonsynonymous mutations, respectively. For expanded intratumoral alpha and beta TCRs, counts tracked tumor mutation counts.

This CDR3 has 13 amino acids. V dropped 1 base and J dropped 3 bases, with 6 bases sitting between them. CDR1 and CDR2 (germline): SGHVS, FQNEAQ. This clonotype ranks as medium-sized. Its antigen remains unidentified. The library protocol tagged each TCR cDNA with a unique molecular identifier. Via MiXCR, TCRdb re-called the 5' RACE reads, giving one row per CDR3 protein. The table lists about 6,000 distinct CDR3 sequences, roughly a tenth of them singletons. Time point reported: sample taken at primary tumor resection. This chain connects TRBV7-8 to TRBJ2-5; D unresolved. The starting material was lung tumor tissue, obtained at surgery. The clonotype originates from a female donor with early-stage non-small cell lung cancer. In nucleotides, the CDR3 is TGTGCCAGCAGCTTAGATAGGGAAGAGACCCAGTACTTC. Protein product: CASSLDREETQYF.